This TCR beta chain was profiled in a study of molecular identifiers for immune sequencing clone quantification. The germline CDR1 and CDR2 sequences are SGDLS and YYNGEE. This CDR3 has 14 residues. Points on this clonotype: Antigen unknown. One end of the junction fails to match germline, which may point to a read error.

Previously described methods and listed TCR primers were used for bulk TCR libraries. TCRdb called the PCR reads again in MiXCR, with one record for every CDR3 protein. The sample contains nearly 55,000 distinct CDR3 sequences, just over 35% of which appear only once. The study's findings and limits: Researchers reportedly could pick up spiked Jurkat TCR RNA from one cell mixed into about 970,000 naive cells. Sizes of highly expanded clones could be underestimated through identical TCRs sharing a barcode.

The source of this sequence is a human donor in good health. Some libraries in this study had Jurkat cell RNA spiked in. V is TRBV9 and J is TRBJ2-7, with D perhaps TRBD2 (5 bases). Material: naive CD8+ T cells from blood, with Jurkat cell RNA spiked in. The subset was: FACS-sorted CD8+CD4-CCR7+CD45RA+ naive T cells. CDR3 DNA: TGTGCCCGCAGCGACGGAGCGGTTTCCTACGAGCAGTACTTC. This codes for CARSDGAVSYEQYF. Full variable domain (remainder filled in from reference TRBV9 and TRBJ2-7): DSGVTQTPKHLITATGQRVTLRCSPRSGDLSVYWYQQSLDQGLQFLIQYYNGEERAKGNILERFSAQQFPDLHSELNLSSLELGDSALYFCARSDGAVSYEQYFGPGTRLTVT.